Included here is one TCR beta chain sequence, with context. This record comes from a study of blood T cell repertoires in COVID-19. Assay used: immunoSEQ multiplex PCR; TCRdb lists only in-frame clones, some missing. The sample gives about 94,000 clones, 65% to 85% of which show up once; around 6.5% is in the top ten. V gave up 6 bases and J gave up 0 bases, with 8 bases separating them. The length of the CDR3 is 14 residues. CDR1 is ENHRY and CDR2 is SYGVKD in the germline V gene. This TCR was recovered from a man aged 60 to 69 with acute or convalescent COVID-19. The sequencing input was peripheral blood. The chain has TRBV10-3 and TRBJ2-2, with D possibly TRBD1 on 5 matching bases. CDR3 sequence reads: CAISDSANTGELFF. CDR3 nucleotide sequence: TGTGCCATCAGCGACAGCGCGAACACCGGGGAGCTGTTTTTT.